This T cell receptor beta chain originates from a study of blood T cell repertoires in COVID-19. Study as a whole: The origin of the acute and convalescent COVID-19 samples was the United States, Italy and Spain. Nucleic acid was either cDNA or gDNA, and it came from T cells, B-cell-depleted T cells, or PBMCs.

The ends lost 5 bases at V and 6 bases at J; junction bases unmatched: 13. CDR3 length: 15 amino acids. The germline V gene encodes CDR1 MNHEY and CDR2 SVGAGI. Study processing details: For nucleated cells, counts were estimated from reference gene primer amplification. Measured with immunoSEQ multiplex PCR; TCRdb has only the in-frame clones, and not every one. V and J calls and clone size are copied from that table; D and trimming were computed from the DNA. The data contain approximately 250,000 clones, 84% of them singletons. The sample comprised peripheral blood. The TCR was taken from a human donor in a cohort sampled during active COVID-19. The rearrangement joins TRBV6-5 to TRBJ2-7, with TRBD2 identical over 7 bases. The DNA of the CDR3 is TGTGCCAGCAGTCTTGGACCGGGGGGTAGCATCGAGCAGTACTTC. Its protein is CASSLGPGGSIEQYF.